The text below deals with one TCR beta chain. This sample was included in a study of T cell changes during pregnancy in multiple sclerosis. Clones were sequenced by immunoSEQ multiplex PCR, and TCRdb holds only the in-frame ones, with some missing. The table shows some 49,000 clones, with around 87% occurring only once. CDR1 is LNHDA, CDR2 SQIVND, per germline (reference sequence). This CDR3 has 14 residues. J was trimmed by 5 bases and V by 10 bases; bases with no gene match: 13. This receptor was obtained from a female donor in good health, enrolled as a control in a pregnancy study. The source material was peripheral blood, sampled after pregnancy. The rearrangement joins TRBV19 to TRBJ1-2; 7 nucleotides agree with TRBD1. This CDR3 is CATASGQRLYGYTF. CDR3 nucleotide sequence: TGTGCCACTGCTTCGGGACAGCGACTATATGGCTACACCTTC.